Detailed here is one T cell receptor beta chain. In its sample, this clone was seen once. Its antigen remains unidentified. Per-base quality was not reported, and no clone a single base away is much larger than it. The CDR3 covers 14 residues, taking in both the cysteine and the phenylalanine. Just CDR3 DNA is preserved here, 42 bases in frame from base 1. The CDR1 and CDR2 encoded by the germline V gene are SQVTM and ANQGSEA. For this chain, trimming is 1 base at the V end and 8 bases at the J end, and the number of junction bases without a gene match is 7. The CDR3 regions of human TCRbeta chains were analyzed by immunosequencing. In the original analysis: Repertoire TCRs were matched against a reference library of SARS-CoV-2-specific TCRs generated with the MIRA antigen-specificity platform. Breadth was defined as the fraction of unique TCRs that were SARS-CoV-2-associated, and depth was defined as the fraction of total T cells that were SARS-CoV-2-associated. Using the MIRA data, every spike-specific TCR was mapped to the spike region that the TCR reacted to and assigned to either a CD4 or a CD8 class. Log10-transformed breadth and depth values were compared by one-way ANOVA with Sidak's multiple comparisons tests. Drawn from immuneACCESS, this table holds only the in-frame rearrangements with V and J called that TCRdb kept. Clones are partly lost; checked studies trace under half to an unresolved V gene and leave the rest unexplained. The DNA was the basis for D and trimming; V, J and clone size are from that table. A total of 95,000 to 100,000 clones appear in this sample, approximately 87% of them only once. Around 9.6% of the sample goes to the ten largest clones.

This entry comes from a study of T cell responses to AZD1222 COVID-19 vaccine (dated by TCRdb to the early 2020s). With regard to the full study: A total of about 230 trial participants underwent TCR sequencing, of whom 200 to 220 received two doses of AZD1222 and 26 received two doses of the MenACWY control vaccine. Trial participants were enrolled by age into 18-55, 56-69 and 70-plus year subgroups, with approximately 150, 28 and 58 TCR-sequenced participants respectively. Points the paper makes about the study in general: Vaccine-associated CD4 TCRs spanned the whole spike protein, with dominant responses in regions 160-218 and 743-854. Participants were mostly white British and included more females than males, and it was suggested by the authors that clonal diversity may have been underestimated. Conclusions about previously exposed vaccinees are limited because only five or six AZD1222 recipients were SARS-CoV-2 seropositive at baseline. In the small 56-69-year group, the increase in depth fell short of significance, most likely because of low power. After two AZD1222 doses, both the breadth and the depth of spike-specific TCRs were significantly higher than at day 0 and than in MenACWY recipients. Epitopes outside the regions mutated in the B.1.351 and B.1.1.7 variants were reportedly recognized by nearly half of the unique spike-specific TCRs. Because no samples from the day 14 peak response were available, repertoires could be characterized only after the peak T cell response.

Read against the paper, the sample's time point label means: about 28 days (+/-7) after the second vaccine dose. AZD1222 recipients whose second dose came at about 4 weeks and those whose second dose came at about 12 weeks were combined into one group, since spike-specific TCR depth and breadth did not differ between the two schedules. Vaccinee samples came from UK trials COV001 and COV002, including a single-blind randomized controlled phase 2/3 trial of AZD1222 (ChAdOx1 nCoV-19) in healthy adults. For TCRbeta chain sequencing, PBMC samples were collected from trial participants at day 0 and at day 28 after the second dose.

This material consisted of peripheral blood, taken 28 days after the second AZD1222 dose. The origin of this receptor is an adult who received the AZD1222 COVID-19 vaccine. In this chain, TRBV29-1 is recombined with TRBJ2-1; 8 junctional bases match TRBD2. The CDR3 reads CSVEVLAGRYEQFF. The DNA sequence is as follows: TGCAGCGTTGAAGTTCTAGCGGGCAGGTATGAGCAGTTCTTC.